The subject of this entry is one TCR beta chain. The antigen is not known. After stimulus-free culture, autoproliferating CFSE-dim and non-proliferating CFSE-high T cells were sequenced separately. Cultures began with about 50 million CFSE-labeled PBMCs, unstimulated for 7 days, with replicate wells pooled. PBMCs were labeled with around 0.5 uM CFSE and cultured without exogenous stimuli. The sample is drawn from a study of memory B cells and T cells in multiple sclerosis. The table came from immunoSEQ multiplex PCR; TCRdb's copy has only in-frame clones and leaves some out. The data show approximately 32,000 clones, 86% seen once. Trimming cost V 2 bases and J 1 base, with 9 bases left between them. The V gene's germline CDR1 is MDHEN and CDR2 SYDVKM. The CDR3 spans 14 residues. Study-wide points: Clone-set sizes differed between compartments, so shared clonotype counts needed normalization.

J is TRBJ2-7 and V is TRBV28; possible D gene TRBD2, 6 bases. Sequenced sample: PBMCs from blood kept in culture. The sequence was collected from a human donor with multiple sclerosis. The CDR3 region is CASSLAGNSYEQYF. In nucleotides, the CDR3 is TGTGCCAGCAGTTTAGCGGGAAATTCCTACGAGCAGTACTTC.